This T cell receptor beta chain is from a study of blood T cell repertoires in COVID-19. About the study: Acute and convalescent COVID-19 specimens originated in the United States, Italy and Spain. Sample material is recorded as cDNA or gDNA derived from T cells, B-cell-depleted T cells, or PBMCs.

Profiled with immunoSEQ multiplex PCR; TCRdb holds only in-frame clones, not every one. The sample carries more than 85,000 clones, more than 75% recorded once. Trimming removed 6 bases at V and 2 bases at J, with 14 bases between. Germline CDR1 and CDR2: MNHEY and SVGAGI. This CDR3 contains 15 residues. The sequenced sample consisted of peripheral blood. The chain carries TRBV6-5 and TRBJ1-5, with a possible D match to TRBD1 (6 bases). The sequence was obtained from a man aged 45-65 years with active or convalescent COVID-19. The CDR3 region has the DNA TGTGCCAGCAGGCTGGACAGCTCGGGCAATCAGCCCCAGCATTTT. Its protein is CASRLDSSGNQPQHF.